The 31 T cell receptor beta chains below were found in one sample sequenced in a study of shared clonotypes between healthy human individuals. This table comes from immunoSEQ multiplex PCR, and its TCRdb copy is limited to in-frame clones, with some not included. The data show about 2.4 million clones, more than 90% seen once. The specimen was naive CD4+ T cells sorted from blood. Subset here: CD45RA+ positively selected. These receptors all come from a man aged 18 to 29 in good health.

The CDR3 DNA reads as TGTGCCAGCAAATCTGGCGGGGCAACTAATGAAAAACTGTTTTTT. It is translated as CASKSGGATNEKLFF. The chain links TRBV28 to TRBJ1-4; no firm D call. V was trimmed by 7 bases and J by 0 bases, leaving 12 bases between them. The CDR3 loop spans 15 amino acids. Germline V CDR1 and CDR2: MDHEN, SYDVKM. The full variable domain, its missing parts supplied by reference TRBV28 and TRBJ1-4, is DVKVTQSSRYLVKRTGEKVFLECVQDMDHENMFWYRQDPGLGLRLIYFSYDVKMKEKGDIPEGYSVSREKKERFSLILESASTNQTSMYLCASKSGGATNEKLFFGSGTQLSVL.

About this clone itself: Different DNA sequences within this sample yield the same CDR3. The chain combines TRBV18 with TRBJ2-2; 7 bases match TRBD1. The CDR3 contains 15 residues. V shed 3 bases, J shed 1 base, and the junction held 2 bases outside the gene matches. CDR1 is KGHSH and CDR2 is LQKENI in the germline V gene. The CDR3 loop is CASSPRTGNTGELFF. CDR3 coding DNA: TGTGCCAGCTCACCGAGGACAGGGAACACCGGGGAGCTGTTTTTT. The complete variable domain, with remaining parts taken from reference TRBV18 and TRBJ2-2, reads NAGVMQNPRHLVRRRGQEARLRCSPMKGHSHVYWYRQLPEEGLKFMVYLQKENIIDESGMPKERFSAEFPKEGPSILRIQQVVRGDSAAYFCASSPRTGNTGELFFGEGSRLTVL.

The chain is built from TRBV20-1 and TRBJ2-5; D remains unclear. The CDR3 consists of 10 residues. Deletions cut 8 bases from V and 3 bases from J, with 7 bases between. Per germline, CDR1 DFQATT and CDR2 SNEGSKA (reference sequence). This chain's CDR3 is CSPYEETQYF. In DNA, the CDR3 is TGCAGTCCGTACGAAGAGACCCAGTACTTC.

The table lists this clone with a count of one. The CDR3 DNA is TGTGCCAGCAGTGAAGAGGTCTTAGGCTACACCTTC. Translated: CASSEEVLGYTF. The V and J genes are TRBV6-1 and TRBJ1-2; D uncertain. Looked up from germline, CDR1 is MNHNS and CDR2 is SASEGT. CDR3 length: 12 amino acids. V dropped 1 base and J dropped 8 bases, with 8 bases sitting between them.

This clone was observed a handful of times. This chain uses TRBV7-2 with TRBJ1-6, with 7 bases aligning to TRBD1. With V trimmed by 1 base and J by 8 bases, 2 bases remained unmatched. The CDR3 is made up of 14 amino acids. Looked up from germline, CDR1 is SGHTA and CDR2 is FQGNSA. The CDR3 spells CASSLDRGYSPLHF. The CDR3 DNA reads as TGTGCCAGCAGCTTAGACAGGGGTTATTCACCCCTCCACTTT.

The chain couples TRBV7-2 to TRBJ1-2, with 7 bases aligning to TRBD1. The CDR3 is 15 amino acids. V shed 2 bases, J shed 4 bases, and the junction held 7 bases outside the gene matches. CDR1 and CDR2 (germline): SGHTA, FQGNSA. Written as DNA, the CDR3 is TGTGCCAGCAGCTTATCATACAGGGGAGGCTATGGCTACACCTTC. Its protein is CASSLSYRGGYGYTF.

With respect to this clone: Other DNA sequences in this sample translate to the same CDR3. CDR3 region: CASSSRAGELFF. The CDR3 nucleotides read TGTGCCAGCAGCTCGAGGGCCGGGGAGCTGTTTTTT. The J gene is TRBJ2-2, the V gene TRBV7-2; D possibly corresponds to TRBD2 (5 bases). Germline V gene data show CDR1 as SGHTA and CDR2 as FQGNSA. The CDR3 covers 12 residues. Trimming stripped 4 bases from V and 6 bases from J, with 6 bases between.

The genes are TRBV19 and TRBJ2-2; either TRBD1 or TRBD2 may fit D (5 bases each). The CDR3 sequence is 15 residues long. Germline CDR1 reads LNHDA; CDR2 reads SQIVND (reference sequence). V lost 6 bases and J 6 bases, leaving 17 bases between the germline ends. CDR3 protein: CASRQGPFSPGELFF. CDR3 coding DNA: TGTGCCAGTAGGCAGGGACCCTTTTCCCCCGGGGAGCTGTTTTTT. Variable domain in full (rest from reference TRBV19 and TRBJ2-2): DGGITQSPKYLFRKEGQNVTLSCEQNLNHDAMYWYRQDPGQGLRLIYYSQIVNDFQKGDIAEGYSVSREKKESFPLTVTSAQKNPTAFYLCASRQGPFSPGELFFGEGSRLTVL.

The genes are TRBV29-1 and TRBJ2-1; the D gene is possibly TRBD2 (6 bases). The CDR3 has 14 residues. From germline, CDR1 is SQVTM and CDR2 ANQGSEA. The V end was cut by 6 bases, the J end by 4 bases, with 16 bases between. Written as DNA, the CDR3 is TGCAGCGTCCGACAAGGAGGGGTTTACAATGAGCAGTTCTTC. Translation gives CSVRQGGVYNEQFF.

The CDR3 DNA reads as TGTGCCAGTAGCACCATTGGACTAGCGTCTTCCAATGAGCAGTTCTTC. Protein product: CASSTIGLASSNEQFF. The chain uses TRBV19 and TRBJ2-1, with 9 bases fitting TRBD2. CDR3 size: 16 residues. Germline V gene sequence: CDR1 LNHDA, CDR2 SQIVND (reference sequence). V lost 6 bases to trimming and J lost 6 bases; unmatched junction nucleotides: 12.

This chain uses TRBV6-1 with TRBJ1-5; perhaps TRBD1 as D (5 bases). This CDR3 is built from 15 residues. Trimming removed 1 base from V and 3 bases from J, with 10 bases in between. Germline V gene data show CDR1 as MNHNS and CDR2 as SASEGT. CDR3 protein: CASSEGAGNNQPQHF. Written as DNA, the CDR3 is TGTGCCAGCAGTGAAGGCGCAGGGAACAATCAGCCCCAGCATTTT.

This chain's CDR3 is CASSDPGGGGETQYF. In DNA, the CDR3 is TGTGCCAGCAGTGACCCGGGGGGGGGCGGCGAGACCCAGTACTTC. V is TRBV25-1 and J is TRBJ2-5; 8 bases map to TRBD2. This CDR3 region has 15 residues. Germline-derived CDR1 and CDR2 are MGHDK and SYGVNS. V shed 3 bases, J shed 5 bases, and the junction held 8 bases outside the gene matches.

The chain recombines TRBV18 with TRBJ2-3; 8 nucleotides line up with TRBD2. The junction had 6 bases not matched to a gene; V was cut back by 3 bases and J by 1 base. The CDR3 totals 16 residues. Germline values: CDR1 KGHSH, CDR2 LQKENI. CDR3 in amino acids: CASSPPRGVGTDTQYF. Here the CDR3 DNA reads TGTGCCAGCTCACCCCCGCGGGGGGTGGGCACAGATACGCAGTATTTT.

As DNA, the CDR3 is TGTGCCAGCACTCCGACCTTGAACACCGGGGAGCTGTTTTTT. Protein: CASTPTLNTGELFF. The V call is TRBV2, the J call TRBJ2-2; D is unclear. V was cut by 7 bases and J by 1 base, with 10 bases left in between. The CDR3 runs 14 residues. Germline V gives CDR1 SNHLY, CDR2 FYNNEI.

This clone has only one observation. The chain has TRBV7-9 and TRBJ1-3; D remains unclear. V shed 5 bases and J shed 4 bases, with 6 bases lying between them. From germline, CDR1 is SEHNR and CDR2 FQNEAQ (reference sequence). The CDR3 contains 12 residues. The CDR3 protein is CASSRPGNTIYF. The CDR3, as DNA: TGTGCCAGCAGCCGCCCCGGAAACACCATATATTTT.

The chain carries TRBV2 and TRBJ1-6; D might be TRBD1 (6 bases). The ends were cut back, 9 bases at V and 6 bases at J, with 15 bases in the middle. The germline CDR1 and CDR2 sequences are SNHLY and FYNNEI. The CDR3 contains 14 residues. The CDR3 DNA is TGTGCCAGTGGCGGACAGTCGAGTAATTCACCCCTCCACTTT. This translates into CASGGQSSNSPLHF.

The chain is built from TRBV6-1 and TRBJ1-5; weak D call: TRBD1 (5 bases). This CDR3 comprises 17 residues. Germline loops: CDR1 MNHNS, CDR2 SASEGT. Trimming pared 4 bases from V and 0 bases from J, leaving 16 bases between. CDR3 in amino acids: CASSGEGQVNSNQPQHF. The CDR3 DNA is TGTGCCAGCAGTGGGGAGGGGCAGGTTAATAGCAATCAGCCCCAGCATTTT.

The chain joins TRBV19 to TRBJ1-1; D call uncertain. CDR1 and CDR2 (germline): LNHDA, SQIVND (reference sequence). Trimming took 3 bases from V and 6 from J, leaving 11 bases between them. The CDR3 loop spans 13 amino acids. In nucleotides, the CDR3 is TGTGCCAGTAGTATTGTCCGGGAGTCTGAAGCTTTCTTT. Its protein product is CASSIVRESEAFF.

To note about this clone: Different DNA sequences within this sample yield the same CDR3. The chain links TRBV28 to TRBJ2-7; D unclear. The CDR3 length is 12 residues. Per the germline V gene, CDR1 is MDHEN and CDR2 is SYDVKM. Trimming took 2 bases from V and 4 from J, leaving 6 bases between them. Here the CDR3 reads CASSLGKYEQYF. For the CDR3, the DNA is TGTGCCAGCAGTTTAGGGAAGTACGAGCAGTACTTC.

This chain connects TRBV5-1 to TRBJ2-1; possibly TRBD2 for D (6 bases). CDR1 and CDR2 (germline): SGHRS, YFSETQ. The CDR3 runs to 13 residues. V lost 0 bases to trimming and J lost 6 bases, with 7 bases between them. Here the CDR3 reads CASSLVAVNEQFF. The CDR3 DNA reads as TGCGCCAGCAGCTTGGTAGCGGTCAATGAGCAGTTCTTC.

On this clone: This same CDR3 is encoded by further DNA sequences in the sample. The CDR3 DNA reads TGTGCCAGCAGTTACCGGCGGGGCTCCTACGAGCAGTACTTC. Translating gives CASSYRRGSYEQYF. V gene TRBV6-5 combines with J gene TRBJ2-7; TRBD2 might be the D (6 bases). Germline CDR1 reads MNHEY; CDR2 reads SVGAGI. The CDR3 has 14 amino acids. The V end lost 2 bases, the J end lost 0 bases, and 8 bases lay between the germline ends.

The chain carries TRBV11-2 and TRBJ2-1, with TRBD1 identical over 10 bases. With V trimmed by 5 bases and J by 3 bases, 4 bases remained unmatched. CDR3 size: 15 residues. Germline V lookup: CDR1 SGHAT, CDR2 FQNNGV. This CDR3 reads CASSPDRGYYNEQFF. CDR3 bases: TGTGCCAGCAGCCCGGACAGGGGGTACTACAATGAGCAGTTCTTC.

The rearrangement joins TRBV4-2 to TRBJ1-1; a weak D match, TRBD1 (6 bases). The CDR3 is 13 residues long. Germline CDR1 is LGHNA and CDR2 is YNFKEQ. Trimming removed 5 bases from V and 4 bases from J, with 11 bases in between. Here the CDR3 reads CASSNREGTEAFF. CDR3 DNA sequence: TGTGCCAGCAGCAACAGGGAGGGCACTGAAGCTTTCTTT.

A note on this clone: Other DNA sequences in the sample encode the same CDR3. V usage is TRBV10-3 and J usage is TRBJ2-5; 14 bases align to TRBD2. The CDR3 extends over 14 amino acids. With 6 bases clipped from V and 5 bases from J, the junction kept 2 bases outside the gene matches. Germline V gene sequence: CDR1 ENHRY, CDR2 SYGVKD. The CDR3 bases are TGTGCCATCAGCCGGACTAGCGGGGGGGAGACCCAGTACTTC. Translation gives CAISRTSGGETQYF.

In the case of this clone: Other DNA sequences in the same sample also yield this CDR3. V and J are TRBV5-4 and TRBJ2-7; TRBD1 matches 7 bases. This CDR3 contains 14 residues. Germline V gene lookup returns CDR1 SGHNT and CDR2 YYREEE (reference sequence). The J segment lost 4 bases and the V segment lost 0 bases, leaving 4 bases of the junction unmatched. CDR3 bases: TGTGCCAGCAGCTTGGACAGGGGTCCATACGAGCAGTACTTC. This translates into CASSLDRGPYEQYF.

The chain employs TRBV7-9 and TRBJ2-3; maybe TRBD2 (6 bases). The germline V gene has CDR1 SEHNR and CDR2 FQNEAQ (reference sequence). V lost 5 bases to trimming and J lost 2 bases, with 14 bases between them. This CDR3 contains 15 residues. The CDR3 bases are TGTGCCAGCAGCCCCCAGGGACTGCTCACAGATACGCAGTATTTT. Translation: CASSPQGLLTDTQYF.

The chain is built from TRBV28 and TRBJ2-7, with D perhaps given as TRBD1 or TRBD2 (5 bases each). Germline assignment: CDR1 MDHEN and CDR2 SYDVKM. V lost 5 bases and J lost 6, with 14 bases in between. The CDR3 extends over 13 amino acids. CDR3 DNA: TGTGCCAGCAGTCTCCCCGGGGCTCGCGAGCAGTACTTC. Protein sequence: CASSLPGAREQYF. The variable domain in full, completed from reference TRBV28 and TRBJ2-7, reads DVKVTQSSRYLVKRTGEKVFLECVQDMDHENMFWYRQDPGLGLRLIYFSYDVKMKEKGDIPEGYSVSREKKERFSLILESASTNQTSMYLCASSLPGAREQYFGPGTRLTVT.

The gene calls are TRBV30 and TRBJ1-4; 8 bases fit TRBD1. Trimming removed 3 bases from V and 10 bases from J; junction bases left unmatched: 10. This CDR3 has 14 residues. In germline, CDR1 is GTSNPN, CDR2 SVGIG (reference sequence). The CDR3 DNA reads TGTGCCTGGAGCGTAAGAGCAGGGGGCGGAAAACTGTTTTTT. Translation: CAWSVRAGGGKLFF.

This clone was found once. The same CDR3 arises from other DNA sequences in this sample as well. The chain employs TRBV5-1 and TRBJ1-3, with no clear D. Germline-derived CDR1 and CDR2 are SGHRS and YFSETQ. The CDR3 has 15 residues. V was clipped by 4 bases and J by 0 bases, with 11 bases between them. The CDR3 is CASSVDGSSGNTIYF. The CDR3 DNA follows: TGCGCCAGCAGCGTAGACGGGAGCTCTGGAAACACCATATATTTT.

This clone was counted a single time. The rearrangement uses TRBV28 and TRBJ2-5; D may be TRBD2 (6 bases). This CDR3 is 14 amino acids long. With 6 bases removed from V and 1 base from J, the gap between germline ends came to 12 bases. The germline gives CDR1 MDHEN, CDR2 SYDVKM. The CDR3 DNA reads as TGTGCCAGCAGGGAGGGGCCAGCCCAAGAGACCCAGTACTTC. Protein product: CASREGPAQETQYF.

Worth noting for this clone: Other DNA sequences in this sample translate to the same CDR3. V and J are TRBV29-1 and TRBJ1-1; unclear D gene. The CDR3 runs to 12 residues. The V gene lost 7 bases and the J gene lost 2 bases, with 11 bases spanning the gap. Germline loops: CDR1 SQVTM, CDR2 ANQGSEA. CDR3 sequence reads: CSADRGNTEAFF. The CDR3 DNA is TGCAGCGCTGACCGGGGAAACACTGAAGCTTTCTTT.